This T cell receptor (beta chain) was captured in a study of cytomegalovirus exposure and HLA in healthy donors (TCRdb year 2017). In the study overall: In an earlier analysis of 587 of the donors, 250 to 350 Gb of sequence data and just under 120 million unique TCR beta sequences from roughly 190 million T cells were reported. The study profiled the T cell repertoires of some 610 subjects by immunosequencing and related them to cytomegalovirus serostatus. On average, roughly 240,000 unique TCR beta nucleotide sequences were sequenced per donor among 398 genotyped donors of the cohort, with roughly a sixth of those sequences being non-productive. Donor age, sex, ethnicity and CMV serostatus were compiled alongside the repertoire data. An earlier analysis of more than 450 of the donors used high-throughput TCR beta sequencing to judge whether each TCR beta V gene segment behaved as functional or pseudogenic. Rather than using new phenotypic data, the later analysis identified candidate immune exposures from TCR beta sequences and from how often those sequences occurred across donors. To study patterns of TCR occurrence, a later analysis re-analyzed previously published TCR beta repertoires from just over 650 donors and added high-resolution HLA genotyping. The study aimed to test whether signatures of past pathogen exposure could be identified by cataloging public T cell receptors. The study combined high-throughput TCR immunosequencing, statistical association of individual TCRs with disease status, and machine learning to predict cytomegalovirus infection status. A handful of DR-DQ haplotypes were handled as single units for association and clustering because linkage in the cohort was strong. Among the approximately 400 genotyped donors, about 85% belonged to the genetic ancestry cluster associated with self-reported Caucasian donors. All discovery cohort repertoires had been generated using a single sequencing platform. HLA typing included class I and class II loci at four-digit resolution. The number of donors typed differed by locus, with about 629-640 for A, B, C, DRB1 and DQB1, 522 for DQA1, 606 for DPA1, and approximately 470 for DPB1. Roughly 300 gigabases of sequencing data and tens of millions of unique TCR sequences were included in an early release covering about 700 HLA-typed donors. In a later genetic analysis, genome-wide SNP genotypes for about three fifths of the 666 donors were used, and that subset was treated as a discovery cohort. A separate validation cohort of over 95 different subjects was used in addition to the roughly 670-subject first cohort. Overall study outcomes, separate from this receptor: The study gave a list of some 150 TCR beta chains associated with cytomegalovirus. This cohort had only TCR beta chains sequenced, and the lack of alpha or paired-chain data limited which features could be detected. A later genetic analysis associated a missense DCLRE1C variant with V-gene and J-gene trimming of TCR beta chains, and an independent cohort replicated the association. A further reported finding was that TCR beta sequences accurately predicted the HLA-A and HLA-B alleles for most subjects in the first cohort. A later analysis associated some 17,000 TCR beta sequences with specific HLA alleles at a false discovery rate of 0.05. According to a later analysis, parvovirus B19, influenza, CMV and Epstein-Barr virus appeared linked to several top co-occurrence clusters. Correlated functional status among segregating V segments might reflect linkage disequilibrium, but an unknown experimental factor could not be ruled out. Most TCR sequences were observed very rarely across donors, whereas some public TCRs were present in many individuals. In vitro tests confirmed that a few of the cytomegalovirus-associated TCR beta chains recognize cytomegalovirus antigens. Because HLA typing was missing for some donors at each locus, association tests included only the typed subset. Presence/absence analyses assumed roughly uniform sequencing depth across donors, an assumption that may not hold. The authors suggested that the approach could potentially be extended to other disease states and immunological phenotypes. A group of highly shared sequence variants was considered likely to be a technical artifact of the sequencing pipeline. The only immune exposure information available for the cohort was CMV serostatus. In both the original and validation cohorts, the classifier was reported to diagnose cytomegalovirus status with high specificity and sensitivity. Some IMGT-functional V segments, including TRBV6-2 and TRBV6-3, could not be told apart with the 87-base-pair reads, so those segments were excluded. In a later analysis, HLA-associated TCR beta chains showed more clonal expansion and lower generation probabilities than non-associated chains that were equally common. Compared with the roughly 710-donor mean, donors in an Asian-associated ancestry cluster had fewer N-insertions in productive TCRs, according to a later genetic analysis. In a later analysis, the rate of TCR association differed among HLA loci, with DRB1 alleles having the most associated TCRs and HLA-C alleles having the fewest. According to a later analysis, most CMV-associated TCR beta chains appeared to be HLA-restricted, and the HLA associations seemed to be driven largely by CMV exposure. When HLA alleles, especially DR and DQ, strongly co-occurred, TCR associations were difficult to assign to individual alleles. Because counts were too low, roughly 17 rarely observed V segments, including chromosome 9 orphons, were left out of the earlier analysis of about 500 of the donors. In an earlier analysis of a few hundred of the donors, most TCR beta V segments were observed in productive rearrangements about 90% or about 30% of the time, broadly matching IMGT annotations.

The germline V gene provides CDR1 SGHRS and CDR2 YFSETQ. Its CDR3 holds 14 amino acids, cysteine through phenylalanine. Only CDR3 DNA remains: 42 bases, in frame from the first base. A distance of 11 bases separates the germline ends of V and J, which lose 0 bases and 5 bases respectively. In total, just over 650 healthy bone marrow donors made up the cohort. All cohort members were sampled while nominally healthy, although unrecorded immune exposures were likely present. The donor was CMV seropositive and was included in the group of 270 or so seropositive cohort members. A peripheral blood sample was provided by each donor, and peripheral blood mononuclear cells were used for TCR beta sequencing. The Qiagen DNeasy Blood Extraction Kit was used to extract genomic DNA from the blood cell samples. Library method: the immunoSEQ multiplex PCR assay. The multiplex PCR relied on a mix of 60 forward primers for TCR Vbeta segments and 13 reverse primers for TCR Jbeta segments. A multiplex PCR assay on genomic DNA amplified the CDR3 region of rearranged TCR beta genes. On the Illumina HiSeq System, the amplified TCR beta libraries were sequenced as 87-base-pair reads. Turning to the authors' computational methods: A later analysis counted some 80 million unique TCR beta chains across the 670 or so repertoires, and roughly 10 million of these chains were shared by at least two donors. To remove PCR and sequencing errors, raw reads were error-corrected and collapsed into unique sequences using a nearest-neighbor algorithm that merged closely related sequences. Alignment of CDR3 sequences to IMGT reference sequences was used to assign V, D and J gene segments. For a sequence to be retained, a match of at least six nucleotides was required to both a V gene segment and a J gene segment. Rearrangements were called productive when the CDR3 lacked stop codons and stayed in frame with V and J; all others were non-productive. CDR3 was defined according to IMGT convention as the region running from the second conserved V-encoded cysteine to the conserved J-encoded phenylalanine. Sequences without an unambiguous match to a single V gene segment were excluded from the earlier analysis of about 630 of the donors. An earlier analysis of fewer than 750 of the donors called V segments functional above 56.7% productive rearrangements and segregating when the between-donor standard deviation exceeded 5%. A statistical classification framework was built for diagnosing cytomegalovirus status from the catalog of TCR beta chain sequences. In a later analysis, TCR nucleotide sequences were compared against IMGT/GENE-DB human TR gene sequences so that V and J genes could be assigned. Using the TCRdist pipeline, a later analysis assigned CDR3 sequences along with most-parsimonious VDJ recombination scenarios. In a later analysis, each TCR beta chain was defined by its CDR3 amino acid sequence together with its V-gene family, and reads lacking a unique V-gene family were excluded. A later analysis removed nearly 600 highly shared, low-generation-probability nucleotide sequences to deal with suspected cross-contamination and a sequencing artifact. In a later analysis, a clonal expansion index for each public chain was calculated from normalized within-repertoire ranks of inferred template counts. In a later analysis, generation probabilities were computed with a VDJ recombination model fitted to out-of-frame rearrangements, and the resulting probabilities were checked against IGoR. In a later analysis, hypergeometric tests were used to score TCR-TCR, TCR-HLA and TCR-CMV co-occurrence, with a repertoire-size bias correction applied to TCR pairs. A later analysis estimated false discovery rates by permuting HLA or CMV assignments 20 times. A later analysis grouped co-occurring TCRs with DBSCAN, adding TCRdist sequence similarity when clustering within HLA-allele-positive subsets. Co-occurrence clustering excluded repertoires with fewer than 30,000 or more than 120,000 public chains, plus five with anomalous nucleotide sharing. In its TCRdb copy, this immuneACCESS table keeps in-frame sequences only and misses some clones. Where compared with another copy, unresolved V genes explain less than half of these, and the others have no known cause. For V, J and clone size, that table is used; D and trimming come from the DNA. The sample yields 90,000 to 120,000 clones; around three quarters were counted once. Roughly 4.9% of the sample comes from the top ten.

In the case of this clone: Its antigen has not been determined. Base qualities are missing; no much larger clone stands one base away. At the DNA level, this CDR3 is encoded by other sequences in the same sample as well.

This clonotype was sampled from a female donor in good health and CMV-seropositive. Material for sequencing was PBMCs. Recombination linked TRBV5-1 to TRBJ2-5, with the D gene call left open. The sequenced DNA is TGCGCCAGCAGCTTGGAAACAGTACAGGAGACCCAGTACTTC. It codes for CASSLETVQETQYF.